These 19 T cell receptor beta chains were sequenced from one sample in a study of T cell changes during pregnancy in multiple sclerosis. TCRdb's table, derived via immunoSEQ multiplex PCR, lists solely in-frame clones and lacks some. The sample lists approximately 88,000 clones; 92% were seen once. The material was peripheral blood, obtained in the first trimester of pregnancy. These receptors all come from a female donor with multiple sclerosis, enrolled in a pregnancy study.

CDR3 DNA: TGCGCCAGCAGCCAGTTAGCGGGTATTGAGGGGGAGCAGTACTTC. Translation: CASSQLAGIEGEQYF. V usage is TRBV4-1 and J usage is TRBJ2-7, with TRBD2 matching 7 bases. The V segment lost 3 bases and the J segment 7 bases; nucleotides outside the gene matches: 12. This CDR3 has 15 residues. Germline-derived CDR1 and CDR2 are MGHRA and YSYEKL.

V gene TRBV5-4 combines with J gene TRBJ2-7, with a tentative D call TRBD2 (6 bases). CDR1 SGHNT and CDR2 YYREEE come from the germline V gene (reference sequence). The CDR3 runs to 15 residues. The ends were cut back, 4 bases at V and 3 bases at J, with 17 bases in the middle. The CDR3: CASSPDRTGGYEQYF. CDR3 DNA: TGTGCCAGCAGCCCCGATCGGACCGGGGGCTACGAGCAGTACTTC.

CDR3 in amino acids: CASTGIAPTEAFF. The CDR3 nucleotides read TGTGCCAGCACCGGGATCGCCCCCACTGAAGCTTTCTTT. The chain has TRBV28 and TRBJ1-1; D unresolved. The CDR3 sequence is 13 residues long. Germline CDR1 is MDHEN and CDR2 is SYDVKM. Trimming shortened V by 7 bases and J by 4 bases, and 13 bases separated the two germline ends.

The gene calls are TRBV4-1 and TRBJ2-2; 11 bases match TRBD1. V dropped 4 bases and J dropped 4; count of bases not matched to a gene: 5. The CDR3 has 16 amino acids. Germline V CDR1 and CDR2: MGHRA, YSYEKL. For the CDR3, the DNA is TGCGCCAGCAGCCTTACCGGGACAGGGGGCACCGGGGAGCTGTTTTTT. It yields the protein CASSLTGTGGTGELFF.

The V call is TRBV27, the J call TRBJ2-1; TRBD2 might be the D (5 bases). Trimming took off 3 bases at V and 6 bases at J, with 9 bases between the two ends. The germline gives CDR1 MNHEY, CDR2 SMNVEV (reference sequence). The CDR3 loop spans 13 amino acids. The CDR3 loop reads CASSFLRGNEQFF. The CDR3 DNA reads TGTGCCAGCAGTTTTCTCCGGGGCAATGAGCAGTTCTTC.

CDR3 nucleotides: TGTGCCAGCAGTGACCCCGAAGAGACCCAGTACTTC. Translated: CASSDPEETQYF. The chain is built from TRBV2 and TRBJ2-5; D remains unclear. The CDR3 covers 12 residues. Trimming took off 3 bases at V and 3 bases at J, with 5 bases between the two ends. The germline gives CDR1 SNHLY, CDR2 FYNNEI.

This chain links TRBV4-2 with TRBJ1-5; no clear D gene. V was trimmed by 1 base and J by 5 bases, leaving 6 bases between them. This CDR3 region has 13 residues. In germline, CDR1 is LGHNA, CDR2 YNFKEQ. The CDR3 bases are TGTGCCAGCAGCCAAGGGGGAGATCAGCCCCAGCATTTT. Protein sequence: CASSQGGDQPQHF.

The chain employs TRBV11-2 and TRBJ2-7; D might be TRBD2 (7 bases). Per germline, CDR1 SGHAT and CDR2 FQNNGV. V lost 5 bases to trimming and J lost 3 bases, with 14 bases between them. The CDR3 has 14 amino acids. Written as DNA, the CDR3 is TGTGCCAGCAGCGGTCTTAGGGGGGGCTACGAGCAGTACTTC. It encodes CASSGLRGGYEQYF. The complete variable domain, with remaining parts taken from reference TRBV11-2 and TRBJ2-7, reads EAGVAQSPRYKIIEKRQSVAFWCNPISGHATLYWYQQILGQGPKLLIQFQNNGVVDDSQLPKDRFSAERLKGVDSTLKIQPAKLEDSAVYLCASSGLRGGYEQYFGPGTRLTVT.

The rearrangement joins TRBV6-6 to TRBJ1-1; D uncertain. Looked up from germline, CDR1 is MNHNY and CDR2 is SVGAGI (reference sequence). There are 12 residues in the CDR3. The V end was cut by 2 bases, the J end by 4 bases, with 5 bases between. CDR3 sequence: CASSYILTEAFF. CDR3 nucleotides: TGTGCCAGCAGTTACATCCTCACTGAAGCTTTCTTT.

The chain recombines TRBV23-1 with TRBJ2-7, with TRBD2 identical over 9 bases. TRBV23-1 counts as an open reading frame of uncertain function. V was clipped by 7 bases and J by 2 bases; unmatched bases: 21. The CDR3 is made up of 19 amino acids. The CDR3 region has the DNA TGCGCCAGCACCCATCGGCTTTGCCGGTCGGGACTAGCTCCCTACGAGCAGTACTTC. It yields the protein CASTHRLCRSGLAPYEQYF.

The rearrangement links TRBV7-9 to TRBJ2-7; TRBD1 might be the D (6 bases). Trimming shortened V by 5 bases and J by 1 base, and 9 bases separated the two germline ends. The CDR3 contains 13 residues. Germline CDR1 reads SEHNR; CDR2 reads FQNEAQ (reference sequence). The CDR3 loop reads CASSPTGSYEQYF. The CDR3, as DNA: TGTGCCAGCAGCCCTACAGGGTCCTACGAGCAGTACTTC.

The V and J genes are TRBV28 and TRBJ2-7; D remains ambiguous. Per germline, CDR1 MDHEN and CDR2 SYDVKM. The CDR3 is made up of 17 amino acids. Trimming left V 3 bases short and J 1 base short, with 19 bases between. Here the CDR3 DNA reads TGTGCCAGCAGTTTTGGCGGATCCGGTCCTTTTTCCTACGAGCAGTACTTC. Translation: CASSFGGSGPFSYEQYF. Supplemented by reference TRBV28 and TRBJ2-7, the full variable domain reads DVKVTQSSRYLVKRTGEKVFLECVQDMDHENMFWYRQDPGLGLRLIYFSYDVKMKEKGDIPEGYSVSREKKERFSLILESASTNQTSMYLCASSFGGSGPFSYEQYFGPGTRLTVT.

This chain's CDR3 is CASSYSLAQETQYF. CDR3 DNA: TGTGCCAGCAGTTACTCTCTAGCCCAAGAGACCCAGTACTTC. This chain links TRBV6-6 with TRBJ2-5, with a weak D call TRBD2 (5 bases). Trimming pared 0 bases from V and 1 base from J, leaving 6 bases between. Germline V CDR1 and CDR2: MNHNY, SVGAGI (reference sequence). The length of the CDR3 is 14 residues.

The DNA of the CDR3 is TGTGCCAGCAGTTCGAGGCGCAGCTTCTACGAGCAGTACTTC. Translating gives CASSSRRSFYEQYF. This chain connects TRBV27 to TRBJ2-7, with D hard to call. Germline loops: CDR1 MNHEY, CDR2 SMNVEV (reference sequence). With 4 bases removed from V and 3 bases from J, the gap between germline ends came to 13 bases. CDR3 length: 14 residues.

The chain combines TRBV18 with TRBJ1-4, with D maybe TRBD1 (5 bases). Between the trimmed V and J ends, which lost 3 bases and 7 bases, there was a span of 9 bases. The CDR3 has 13 amino acids. The germline V gene encodes CDR1 KGHSH and CDR2 LQKENI. The CDR3 DNA follows: TGTGCCAGCTCACCTCTCGACAGTGAAAAACTGTTTTTT. Amino acid sequence: CASSPLDSEKLFF.

This chain links TRBV19 with TRBJ1-5; the D gene is possibly TRBD1 (6 bases). The V gene's germline CDR1 is LNHDA and CDR2 SQIVND (reference sequence). Trimming shortened V by 6 bases and J by 7 bases, and 10 bases separated the two germline ends. The CDR3 is made up of 12 amino acids. The CDR3 loop is CASSQGIQPQHF. CDR3 DNA: TGTGCCAGTAGCCAGGGGATCCAGCCCCAGCATTTT.

V is TRBV27 and J is TRBJ2-1; D is undetermined. The CDR3 runs to 14 residues. The germline CDR1 and CDR2 sequences are MNHEY and SMNVEV (reference sequence). V was pared by 3 bases and J by 1 base, with 7 bases between. This CDR3 is CASSFSSSYNEQFF. The CDR3 bases are TGTGCCAGCAGTTTTAGCAGTTCCTACAATGAGCAGTTCTTC.

The chain's CDR3 is CASKEYAGQPQHF. CDR3 bases: TGTGCCAGTAAGGAGTACGCCGGTCAGCCCCAGCATTTT. The V call is TRBV19, the J call TRBJ1-5; D gene uncertain. This CDR3 is 13 amino acids long. Germline V gives CDR1 LNHDA, CDR2 SQIVND (reference sequence). Trimming removed 7 bases from V and 6 bases from J, with 13 bases in between. The full variable domain, in which reference TRBV19 and TRBJ1-5 provide the parts outside the CDR3, is DGGITQSPKYLFRKEGQNVTLSCEQNLNHDAMYWYRQDPGQGLRLIYYSQIVNDFQKGDIAEGYSVSREKKESFPLTVTSAQKNPTAFYLCASKEYAGQPQHFGDGTRLSIL.

The V gene is TRBV7-9, the J gene TRBJ1-5; D may be TRBD1 (5 bases). Germline V lookup: CDR1 SEHNR, CDR2 FQNEAQ (reference sequence). Trimming shortened V by 5 bases and J by 2 bases, and 16 bases separated the two germline ends. CDR3 size: 16 residues. This CDR3 is CASSPLTGGGNQPQHF. The CDR3 nucleotides are TGTGCCAGCAGCCCACTGACGGGGGGAGGCAATCAGCCCCAGCATTTT.